The 25 T cell receptor beta chains presented below share a single source sample, sequenced in a study of human T cells and chemical hapten exposure. Time point meaning: pre-sensitization, week 0. The treatment denotes: therapeutic diphenylcyclopropenone sensitization with weekly scalp DPC. TCRdb re-called the RACE reads through MiXCR, storing one row per CDR3 protein. Of 80,000 to 100,000 distinct CDR3 sequences in the sample, about a tenth were seen once. The sequencing here drew on whole blood, taken in connection with sensitization to the hapten diphenylcyclopropenone (DPC). These receptors originate from a woman aged 55-70 years with alopecia areata. Some clones in this sample may be carry-over from other donors' samples.

This clonotype was recorded a few times. The chain uses TRBV20-1 and TRBJ2-3; 12 bases agree with TRBD2. V was pared by 4 bases and J by 5 bases, with 10 bases of the junction left unmatched. The CDR3 is 16 amino acids. The germline V gene has CDR1 DFQATT and CDR2 SNEGSKA (reference sequence). The CDR3 loop is CSATGLAGSGIDTQYF. The CDR3 DNA reads as TGCAGTGCTACGGGACTAGCGGGTTCAGGGATAGATACGCAGTATTTT.

This clonotype was observed a few times. The chain joins TRBV12-3 or TRBV12-4 to TRBJ2-7; D ambiguous. The CDR3 spans 13 residues. V shed 2 bases and J shed 6 bases, with 11 bases lying between them. The chain's CDR3 is CASSLQDRGEQYF. The CDR3 DNA follows: TGTGCCAGCAGTTTACAGGACCGCGGCGAGCAGTACTTC.

This clonotype was counted between two and nine times. V and J are TRBV4-1 and TRBJ1-1; the D gene is possibly TRBD1 (5 bases). Germline V CDR1 and CDR2: MGHRA, YSYEKL. The CDR3 loop spans 15 amino acids. V lost 0 bases to trimming and J lost 4 bases, with 12 bases between them. The CDR3 region has the DNA TGCGCCAGCAGCCAAGACCGGGGGGGTGGCACTGAAGCTTTCTTT. Its translation is CASSQDRGGGTEAFF.

CDR3 loop: CASSYSFERRTNYGYTF. The CDR3 nucleotides are TGTGCCAGCAGTTATTCGTTTGAGAGACGTACTAACTATGGCTACACCTTC. The chain links TRBV6-6 to TRBJ1-2; D is unresolved. The CDR3 is made up of 17 amino acids. The V gene lost 3 bases and the J gene lost 0 bases, with 17 bases spanning the gap. Germline CDR1 and CDR2: MNHNY and SVGAGI (reference sequence).

The chain carries TRBV5-4 and TRBJ2-3; 7 bases agree with TRBD1. V was clipped by 0 bases and J by 2 bases; unmatched bases: 6. Germline V gene sequence: CDR1 SGHNT, CDR2 YYREEE (reference sequence). This CDR3 is built from 16 residues. This chain's CDR3 is CASSLGPTGITDTQYF. The CDR3 DNA sequence: TGTGCCAGCAGCTTGGGACCGACAGGGATCACAGATACGCAGTATTTT.

V is TRBV4-1 and J is TRBJ2-1; D uncertain. V lost 1 base and J lost 8, with 3 bases in between. CDR3 length equals 11 residues. The germline V gene encodes CDR1 MGHRA and CDR2 YSYEKL. The CDR3 nucleotides are TGCGCCAGCAGCCAAGCGGATGAGCAGTTCTTC. Encoded protein: CASSQADEQFF.

This clonotype has more than one count but fewer than ten. This sequence joins TRBV5-5 and TRBJ2-5, with D uncertain. The CDR3 has 18 residues. Germline assignment: CDR1 SGHKS and CDR2 YYEKEE (reference sequence). Trimming took 4 bases from V and 1 from J, leaving 23 bases between them. The chain's CDR3 is CASSLALWTLGPQETQYF. CDR3 DNA: TGTGCCAGCAGCCTGGCCCTTTGGACCCTTGGGCCCCAAGAGACCCAGTACTTC.

This clonotype was recorded a few times. This chain connects TRBV6-4 to TRBJ2-1; no definite D call. The CDR3 has 11 amino acids. Looked up from germline, CDR1 is MRHNA and CDR2 is SNTAGT. V lost 7 bases and J 6 bases, leaving 7 bases between the germline ends. The CDR3 sequence is CASTHRNEQFF. The CDR3 coding sequence is TGTGCCAGCACCCACCGCAATGAGCAGTTCTTC.

V usage is TRBV9 and J usage is TRBJ2-7; D is perhaps TRBD1 (5 bases). CDR3 size: 14 residues. With 4 bases removed from V and 1 base from J, the gap between germline ends came to 12 bases. Germline V lookup: CDR1 SGDLS, CDR2 YYNGEE. CDR3 in DNA: TGTGCCAGCAGCCTAGGGGTGGATTCCTACGAGCAGTACTTC. Its translation: CASSLGVDSYEQYF.

Comment on this clonotype: A much more abundant neighbour one base away suggests this may be a read error. This chain uses TRBV11-2 with TRBJ2-7, with D hard to call. CDR1 SGHAT and CDR2 FQNNGV come from the germline V gene. This CDR3 region has 13 residues. Trimming took 1 base from V and 6 from J, leaving 10 bases between them. The chain's CDR3 is CASSLATTAEQYF. CDR3 DNA sequence: TGTGCCAGCAGCTTAGCTACCACGGCCGAGCAGTACTTC.

This clonotype occurred a few times. The chain uses TRBV7-9 and TRBJ2-7, with 11 bases lining up with TRBD2. The CDR3 is 12 residues long. Germline trimming cut 5 bases from V and 12 bases from J; bases unmatched to any gene: 6. Germline V gene data show CDR1 as SEHNR and CDR2 as FQNEAQ (reference sequence). The CDR3 region has the DNA TGTGCCAGCAGCCAGACTAGCGGGGTCTCGTACTTC. This encodes CASSQTSGVSYF.

This clonotype showed up just a few times. The rearrangement links TRBV12-3 or TRBV12-4 to TRBJ2-1; TRBD1 aligns across 8 bases. The CDR3 totals 17 residues. Germline trimming cut 4 bases from V and 1 base from J; bases unmatched to any gene: 9. The CDR3 coding sequence is TGTGCCAGCAGTTCTTCCAGGGGGCAGGGGTCCTACAATGAGCAGTTCTTC. This encodes CASSSSRGQGSYNEQFF.

This clonotype has only a few counts. The chain combines TRBV5-1 with TRBJ1-4; possible D gene TRBD1, 5 bases. The germline V gene encodes CDR1 SGHRS and CDR2 YFSETQ. This CDR3 contains 14 residues. The V and J ends lost 4 bases and 8 bases respectively, with 15 bases between them. CDR3 sequence: CASSRDSGGEKLFF. The DNA of the CDR3 is TGCGCCAGCAGCCGGGACTCCGGAGGAGAAAAACTGTTTTTT. Full variable domain (rest looked up from reference TRBV5-1 and TRBJ1-4): KAGVTQTPRYLIKTRGQQVTLSCSPISGHRSVSWYQQTPGQGLQFLFEYFSETQRNKGNFPGRFSGRQFSNSRSEMNVSTLELGDSALYLCASSRDSGGEKLFFGSGTQLSVL.

The rearrangement links TRBV14 to TRBJ2-7; tentative D call: TRBD1 (6 bases). Germline values: CDR1 SGHDN, CDR2 FVKESK. The CDR3 has 16 residues. Trimming cost V 3 bases and J 5 bases, with 20 bases left between them. CDR3 protein: CASSHYLRTDGDEQYF. CDR3 coding DNA: TGTGCCAGCAGCCACTATCTCCGGACAGACGGGGACGAGCAGTACTTC.

This clonotype was observed at least ten times. The chain combines TRBV29-1 with TRBJ1-2; TRBD1 is a possible D gene (6 bases). The V end lost 7 bases, the J end lost 6 bases, and 27 bases lay between the germline ends. Looked up from germline, CDR1 is SQVTM and CDR2 is ANQGSEA. The CDR3 covers 16 residues. The CDR3 DNA reads as TGCAGCGCCGTAGTAAGTGGGGGGCTCGGAGTGGATGGCTACACCTTC. It translates to CSAVVSGGLGVDGYTF.

In its sample, this clonotype was seen many times. The rearrangement uses TRBV5-6 and TRBJ1-6; D gene unclear. Germline V CDR1 and CDR2: SGHDT, YYEEEE. The CDR3 runs 15 residues. Trimming removed 4 bases at V and 11 bases at J, with 19 bases between. DNA for the CDR3: TGTGCCAGCAGCCCAGTTCACCTCGGGCTCCCACCCCTCCACTTT. It translates to CASSPVHLGLPPLHF.

This clonotype was observed a handful of times. The chain couples TRBV11-1 to TRBJ2-2; 12 positions agree with TRBD2. Germline lookup yields CDR1 SGHAT and CDR2 FQDESV (reference sequence). Losses at the gene ends were 4 bases for V and 0 bases for J; bases not matched to a gene: 6. The CDR3 contains 18 residues. The CDR3 DNA is TGTGCCAGCAGCTCCCAACCTAGCGGGGGGGCGAACACCGGGGAGCTGTTTTTT. Amino acids: CASSSQPSGGANTGELFF.

At least ten counts were recorded for this clonotype. The chain joins TRBV7-9 to TRBJ1-4; 9 bases are a match to TRBD1. Germline V gene data show CDR1 as SEHNR and CDR2 as FQNEAQ (reference sequence). J gave up 0 bases and V 2 bases, and 10 bases lay outside the gene matches. CDR3 length: 19 amino acids. The CDR3 sequence: CASSLLSGTGHTTNEKLFF. As DNA, the CDR3 is TGTGCCAGCAGCTTACTCTCCGGGACAGGGCATACAACTAATGAAAAACTGTTTTTT.

There are a few counts of this clonotype. V is TRBV3-1 and J is TRBJ1-4; D gene ambiguous. CDR3 size: 18 residues. Germline CDR1 and CDR2: LGHDT and YNNKEL (reference sequence). The V end was cut by 2 bases, the J end by 7 bases, with 23 bases between. The CDR3, as DNA: TGTGCCAGCAGCCAAAGAGTCGACAATTTTTTGAAGGGTGAAAAACTGTTTTTT. It yields the protein CASSQRVDNFLKGEKLFF.

This clonotype was recorded at least ten times. V usage is TRBV3-1 and J usage is TRBJ2-2; the D is unclear. Per germline, CDR1 LGHDT and CDR2 YNNKEL (reference sequence). CDR3 size: 15 residues. Trimming stripped 1 base from V and 0 bases from J, with 6 bases between. The CDR3 loop reads CASSQGSSNTGELFF. CDR3 in DNA: TGTGCCAGCAGCCAAGGAAGTTCGAACACCGGGGAGCTGTTTTTT.

In this sample, this clonotype turned up many times. The chain is built from TRBV27 and TRBJ1-2; a possible D gene is TRBD1 (6 bases). The V gene's germline CDR1 is MNHEY and CDR2 SMNVEV (reference sequence). Trimming pared 6 bases from V and 6 bases from J, leaving 14 bases between. The CDR3 covers 13 residues. CDR3 nucleotide sequence: TGTGCCAGCAGCATAACAGGGAGCCATGGCTACACCTTC. As protein: CASSITGSHGYTF.

This clonotype was recorded at least ten times. The CDR3 coding sequence is TGTGCCAGCAGCTTAGCGCAGGGCTCGCTTTATGGCTACACCTTC. Translated: CASSLAQGSLYGYTF. The genes are TRBV7-9 and TRBJ1-2; a possible D gene is TRBD1 (5 bases). Trimming pared 0 bases from V and 5 bases from J, leaving 13 bases between. Germline V gives CDR1 SEHNR, CDR2 FQNEAQ (reference sequence). The CDR3 is made up of 15 amino acids.

This clonotype was counted many times. The V call is TRBV20-1, the J call TRBJ1-1; no clear D. The CDR3 runs 14 residues. V lost 0 bases and J 1 base, leaving 9 bases between the germline ends. Germline lookup yields CDR1 DFQATT and CDR2 SNEGSKA (reference sequence). The CDR3 spells CSARDREGNTEAFF. DNA for the CDR3: TGCAGTGCTAGAGATCGAGAAGGGAACACTGAAGCTTTCTTT.

This clonotype was seen many times. The chain combines TRBV12-3 or TRBV12-4 with TRBJ1-5; D is perhaps TRBD1 (6 bases). The CDR3 loop spans 13 amino acids. V was shortened by 5 bases and J by 12 bases, with 17 bases between the two germline ends. This CDR3 is CASSTRRRGVQHF. The CDR3 DNA sequence: TGTGCCAGCAGTACCCGGAGGAGGGGGGTCCAGCATTTT.

This clonotype was counted ten times or more. V is TRBV20-1 and J is TRBJ2-5; 13 bases are shared with TRBD2. Losses at the gene ends were 5 bases for V and 3 bases for J; bases not matched to a gene: 3. The CDR3 is 14 residues long. Germline loops: CDR1 DFQATT, CDR2 SNEGSKA (reference sequence). This CDR3 is CSASTSGGKETQYF. CDR3 DNA sequence: TGCAGTGCTTCGACTAGCGGGGGGAAAGAGACCCAGTACTTC.